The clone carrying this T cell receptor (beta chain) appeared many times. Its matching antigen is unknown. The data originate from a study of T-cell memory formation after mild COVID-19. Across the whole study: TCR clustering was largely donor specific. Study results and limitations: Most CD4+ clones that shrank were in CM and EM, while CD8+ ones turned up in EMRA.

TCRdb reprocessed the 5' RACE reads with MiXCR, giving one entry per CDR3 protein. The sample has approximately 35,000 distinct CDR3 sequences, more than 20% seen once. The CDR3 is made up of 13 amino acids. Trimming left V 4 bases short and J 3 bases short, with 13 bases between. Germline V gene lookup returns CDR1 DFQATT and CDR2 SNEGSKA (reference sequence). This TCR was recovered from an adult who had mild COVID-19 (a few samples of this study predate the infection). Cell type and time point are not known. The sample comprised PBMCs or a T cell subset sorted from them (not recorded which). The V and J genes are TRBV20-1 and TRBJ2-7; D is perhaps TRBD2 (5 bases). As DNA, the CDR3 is TGCAGTGCTAAGGACTGGATCAACTACGAGCAGTACTTC. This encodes CSAKDWINYEQYF.